This T cell receptor beta chain emerged from a study of blood T cell repertoires in COVID-19 (dated by TCRdb to about 2020). Regarding the study in general: Samples from collaborators originated in the United States, Italy and Spain and spanned both the acute and convalescent phases of COVID-19. The prospective study material was composed of cDNA or gDNA derived from T cells, B-cell-depleted T cells, or PBMCs. Subjects who had been exposed to COVID-19, were actively infected with it, or had recovered from it provided the deeply sampled blood TCRbeta repertoires that made up the dataset. A freely available public database, intended as a resource for researchers studying the immune response to SARS-CoV-2, is where the repertoires were released. Samples came from the ongoing ImmuneRACE study (first 160 participants) plus 1,254 subjects from 6 global collaborators. A de-identified subject ID, COVID-19 status, age in years and sex were almost always included in the sample metadata. Where available, HLA class I and class II types were obtained from metadata supplied by the sample provider rather than from assay-based typing. Overall results and qualifications from the work: Clinical and demographic metadata were provided uncurated, with the amount varying by source and participant.

On this clone: This clone's antigen is unknown. It has no much larger one-base neighbor in the sample; base qualities were not kept.

The immunoSEQ Assay, a bias-controlled multiplex PCR, was used to amplify TCRbeta CDR3 regions from genomic DNA. The paper's data handling went like this. Within the assay, amplification of reference gene primers was used to estimate how many nucleated cells each sample contained. To quantify the absolute abundance of each unique TCRbeta CDR3 rearrangement, sequence reads were collapsed and filtered. For each sample, productive Simpson clonality was calculated as the square root of Simpson's diversity index across productive rearrangements. In its TCRdb copy, this immuneACCESS table keeps in-frame sequences only and misses some clones. Where compared with another copy, unresolved V genes explain less than half of these, and the others have no known cause. V and J calls plus clone size are reproduced from that table; the DNA served to infer D and trimming. The sample table shows approximately 230,000 clones, and roughly 79% are seen once. The biggest ten clones account for approximately 15% of the sample.

Participants in the prospective study were aged roughly 18 to 100 years, lived in 20 to 25 United States geographic areas, and enrolled through a virtual design. To assign participants to cohorts, the prospective study relied on clinical history that participants themselves reported in a screening survey and a study questionnaire. Recovered participants in ImmuneRACE Cohort 3 were defined as having two consecutive negative NP/OP PCR tests, clearance from a healthcare professional, or resolution of symptoms. Each participant in the prospective study had whole blood, serum and a nasopharyngeal or oropharyngeal swab collected by mobile phlebotomists. Over a roughly 2-month period, participants in the prospective study had the option of providing additional blood draws and questionnaires. Before DNA extraction, blood samples from the prospective study were shipped at room temperature or frozen. From cysteine to phenylalanine, the CDR3 is 13 amino acids long. Just the 39-base CDR3 DNA is kept, in frame starting at base 1. CDR1 and CDR2 are read off the germline V gene (reference sequence) as MNHEY and SMNVEV. The junction shows trimming of 3 bases on V and 6 bases on J, and the gene matches do not reach 5 bases of it.

The sequence came from a man aged 40-49 years who had recovered from COVID-19. The rearrangement joined TRBV27 to TRBJ2-7, and 7 junction bases match TRBD2. Sequenced material: PBMCs or T cells enriched from blood (not recorded which). The DNA reads as follows: TGTGCCAGCAGTTTCGGGGGGTTGGGCGAGCAGTACTTC. Translated, it reads CASSFGGLGEQYF.